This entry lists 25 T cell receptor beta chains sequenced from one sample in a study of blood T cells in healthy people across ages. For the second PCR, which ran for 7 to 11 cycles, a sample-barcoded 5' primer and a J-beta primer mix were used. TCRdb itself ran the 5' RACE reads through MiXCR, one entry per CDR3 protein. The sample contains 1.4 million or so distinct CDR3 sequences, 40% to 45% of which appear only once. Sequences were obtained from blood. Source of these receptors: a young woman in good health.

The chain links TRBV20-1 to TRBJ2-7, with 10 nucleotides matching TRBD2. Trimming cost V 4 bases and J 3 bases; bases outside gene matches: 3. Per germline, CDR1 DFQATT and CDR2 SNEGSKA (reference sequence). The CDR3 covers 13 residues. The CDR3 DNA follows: TGCAGTGCTACTAGCGGGGGCATCTACGAGCAGTACTTC. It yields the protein CSATSGGIYEQYF.

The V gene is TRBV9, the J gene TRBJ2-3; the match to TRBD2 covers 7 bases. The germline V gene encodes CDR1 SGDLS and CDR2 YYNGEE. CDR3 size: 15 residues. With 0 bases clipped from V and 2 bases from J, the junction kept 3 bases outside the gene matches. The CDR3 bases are TGTGCCAGCAGCGTAGCCAGCGGGGCCACAGATACGCAGTATTTT. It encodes CASSVASGATDTQYF.

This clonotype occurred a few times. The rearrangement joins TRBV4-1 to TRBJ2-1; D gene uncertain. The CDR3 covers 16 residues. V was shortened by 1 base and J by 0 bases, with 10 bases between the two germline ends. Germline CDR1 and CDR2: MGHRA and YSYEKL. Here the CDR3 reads CASSQAYGSSYNEQFF. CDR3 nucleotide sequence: TGCGCCAGCAGCCAAGCCTACGGCAGCTCCTACAATGAGCAGTTCTTC.

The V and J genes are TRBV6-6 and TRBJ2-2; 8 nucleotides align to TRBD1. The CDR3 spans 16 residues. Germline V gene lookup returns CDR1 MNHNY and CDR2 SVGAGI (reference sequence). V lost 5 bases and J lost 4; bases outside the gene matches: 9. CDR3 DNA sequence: TGTGCCAGCAGTCCCTCCCCCACAGGGGGCACCGGGGAGCTGTTTTTT. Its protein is CASSPSPTGGTGELFF.

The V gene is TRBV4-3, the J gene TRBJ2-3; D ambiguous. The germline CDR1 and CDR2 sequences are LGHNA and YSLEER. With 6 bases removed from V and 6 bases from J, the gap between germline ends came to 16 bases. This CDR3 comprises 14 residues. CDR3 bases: TGCGCCAGCAGTGGGCAGCACTTTTTTGATACGCAGTATTTT. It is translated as CASSGQHFFDTQYF.

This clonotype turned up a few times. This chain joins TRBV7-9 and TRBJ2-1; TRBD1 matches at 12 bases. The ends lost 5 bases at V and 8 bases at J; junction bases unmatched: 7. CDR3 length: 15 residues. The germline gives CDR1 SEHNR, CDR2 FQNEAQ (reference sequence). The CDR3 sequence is CASSQGQGASDEQFF. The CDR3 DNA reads TGTGCCAGCAGCCAGGGACAGGGGGCGAGCGATGAGCAGTTCTTC. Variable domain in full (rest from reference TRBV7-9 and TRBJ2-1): DTGVSQNPRHKITKRGQNVTFRCDPISEHNRLYWYRQTLGQGPEFLTYFQNEAQLEKSRLLSDRFSAERPKGSFSTLEIQRTEQGDSAMYLCASSQGQGASDEQFFGPGTRLTVL.

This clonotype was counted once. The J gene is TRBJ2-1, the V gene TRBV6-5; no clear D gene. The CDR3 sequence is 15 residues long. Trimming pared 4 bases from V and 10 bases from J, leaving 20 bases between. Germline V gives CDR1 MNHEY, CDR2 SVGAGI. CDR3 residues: CASSCDFEPRYEQFF. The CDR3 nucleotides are TGTGCCAGCAGTTGCGACTTCGAACCGCGCTACGAGCAGTTCTTC.

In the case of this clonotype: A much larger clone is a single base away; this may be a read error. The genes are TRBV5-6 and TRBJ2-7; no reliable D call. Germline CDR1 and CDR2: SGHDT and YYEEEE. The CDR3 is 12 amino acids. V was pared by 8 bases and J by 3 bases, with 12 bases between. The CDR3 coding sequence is TGTGCCAGGAGCCCGGGCCACTACGAGCAGTACTTC. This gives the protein CARSPGHYEQYF.

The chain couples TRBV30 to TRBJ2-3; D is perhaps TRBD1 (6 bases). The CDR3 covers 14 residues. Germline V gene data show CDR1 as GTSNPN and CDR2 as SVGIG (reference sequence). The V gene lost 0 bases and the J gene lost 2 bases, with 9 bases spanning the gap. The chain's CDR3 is CAWSVEGDTDTQYF. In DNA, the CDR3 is TGTGCCTGGAGTGTCGAGGGGGACACAGATACGCAGTATTTT.

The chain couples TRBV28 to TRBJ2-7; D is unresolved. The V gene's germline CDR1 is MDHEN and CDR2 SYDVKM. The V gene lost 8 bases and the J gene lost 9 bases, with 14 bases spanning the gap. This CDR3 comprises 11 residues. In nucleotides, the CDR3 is TGTGCCAGCCAATTAAGGAACGGGCAGTACTTC. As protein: CASQLRNGQYF.

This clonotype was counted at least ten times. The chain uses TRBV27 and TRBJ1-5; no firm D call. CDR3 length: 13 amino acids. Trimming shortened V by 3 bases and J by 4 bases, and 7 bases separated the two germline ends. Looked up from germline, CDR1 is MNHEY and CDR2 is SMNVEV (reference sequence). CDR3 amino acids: CASSFSGNQPQHF. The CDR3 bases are TGTGCCAGCAGTTTCTCGGGGAATCAGCCCCAGCATTTT.

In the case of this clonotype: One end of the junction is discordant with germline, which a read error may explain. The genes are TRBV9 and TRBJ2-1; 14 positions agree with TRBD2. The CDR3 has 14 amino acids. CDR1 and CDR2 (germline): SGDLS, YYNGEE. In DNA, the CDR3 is TGTGCCGGCAGCCTTGGACTAGCGGGAGGTGAGCAGTTCTTC. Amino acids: CAGSLGLAGGEQFF.

CDR3 nucleotide sequence: TGTGCCAGCGGTGGGGGACTGAACACTGAAGCTTTCTTT. This gives the protein CASGGGLNTEAFF. The chain uses TRBV3-1 and TRBJ1-1; maybe TRBD1 (5 bases). V dropped 8 bases and J dropped 0 bases, with 10 bases sitting between them. This CDR3 has 13 amino acids. CDR1 LGHDT and CDR2 YNNKEL come from the germline V gene (reference sequence).

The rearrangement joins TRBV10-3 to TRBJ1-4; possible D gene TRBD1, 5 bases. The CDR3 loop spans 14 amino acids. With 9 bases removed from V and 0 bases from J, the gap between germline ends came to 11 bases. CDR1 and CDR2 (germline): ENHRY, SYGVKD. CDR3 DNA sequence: TGTGCCATTGGGACGGACGCAACTAATGAAAAACTGTTTTTT. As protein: CAIGTDATNEKLFF.

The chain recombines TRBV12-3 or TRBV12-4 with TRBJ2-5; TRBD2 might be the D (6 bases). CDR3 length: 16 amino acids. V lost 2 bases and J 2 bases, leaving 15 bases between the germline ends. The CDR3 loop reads CASSLPTGLAQETQYF. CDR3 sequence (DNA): TGTGCCAGCAGTTTACCAACGGGACTCGCACAAGAGACCCAGTACTTC.

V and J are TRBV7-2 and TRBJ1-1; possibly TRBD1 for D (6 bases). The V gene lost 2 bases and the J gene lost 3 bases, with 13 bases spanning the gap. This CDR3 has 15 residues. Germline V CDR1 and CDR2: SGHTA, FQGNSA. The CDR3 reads CASSLWPGEDTEAFF. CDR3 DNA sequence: TGTGCCAGCAGCTTATGGCCAGGGGAAGACACTGAAGCTTTCTTT.

The DNA for the CDR3 is TGTGCCAGCAGCTTATGGTTTGGTGGACTGCCGAACACTGAAGCTTTCTTT. Protein product: CASSLWFGGLPNTEAFF. This sequence joins TRBV7-9 and TRBJ1-1, with D hard to call. Germline V gene data show CDR1 as SEHNR and CDR2 as FQNEAQ (reference sequence). The CDR3 runs 17 residues. V was cut by 2 bases and J by 1 base, with 17 bases left in between.

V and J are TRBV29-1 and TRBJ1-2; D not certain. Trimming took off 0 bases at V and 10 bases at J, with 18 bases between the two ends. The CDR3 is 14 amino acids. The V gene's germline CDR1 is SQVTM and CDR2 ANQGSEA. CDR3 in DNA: TGCAGCGTTGAAGAATCCCCCACGCTGGCTGTCTACACCTTC. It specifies CSVEESPTLAVYTF.

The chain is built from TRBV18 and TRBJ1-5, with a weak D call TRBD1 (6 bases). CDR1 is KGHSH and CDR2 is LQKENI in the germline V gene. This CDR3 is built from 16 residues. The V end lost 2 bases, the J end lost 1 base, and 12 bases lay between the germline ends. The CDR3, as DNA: TGTGCCAGCTCACCATACAGGGACTGGAGCAATCAGCCCCAGCATTTT. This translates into CASSPYRDWSNQPQHF. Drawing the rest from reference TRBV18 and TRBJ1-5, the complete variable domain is NAGVMQNPRHLVRRRGQEARLRCSPMKGHSHVYWYRQLPEEGLKFMVYLQKENIIDESGMPKERFSAEFPKEGPSILRIQQVVRGDSAAYFCASSPYRDWSNQPQHFGDGTRLSIL.

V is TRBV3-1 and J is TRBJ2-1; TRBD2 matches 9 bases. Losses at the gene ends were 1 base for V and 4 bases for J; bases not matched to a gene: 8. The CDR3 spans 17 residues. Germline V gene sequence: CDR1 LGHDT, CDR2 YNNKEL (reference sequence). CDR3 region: CASSQVGGTSRYNEQFF. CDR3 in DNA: TGTGCCAGCAGCCAAGTTGGGGGGACTAGCCGGTACAATGAGCAGTTCTTC.

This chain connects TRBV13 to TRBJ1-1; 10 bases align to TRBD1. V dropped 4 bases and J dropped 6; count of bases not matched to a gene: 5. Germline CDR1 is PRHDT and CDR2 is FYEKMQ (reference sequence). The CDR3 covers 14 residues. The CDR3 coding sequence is TGTGCCAGCAGCTACGGACAGGGGGACGCTGAAGCTTTCTTT. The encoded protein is CASSYGQGDAEAFF. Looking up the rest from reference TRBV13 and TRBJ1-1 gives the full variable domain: AAGVIQSPRHLIKEKRETATLKCYPIPRHDTVYWYQQGPGQDPQFLISFYEKMQSDKGSIPDRFSAQQFSDYHSELNMSSLELGDSALYFCASSYGQGDAEAFFGQGTRLTVV.

CDR3 DNA: TGTGCCAGCAGCTCGGGGGCAACTAATGAAAAACTGTTTTTT. It codes for CASSSGATNEKLFF. The rearrangement uses TRBV7-2 and TRBJ1-4, with D tentatively TRBD1 (5 bases). The V gene lost 4 bases and the J gene lost 0 bases, with 6 bases spanning the gap. Germline assignment: CDR1 SGHTA and CDR2 FQGNSA. This CDR3 has 14 amino acids.

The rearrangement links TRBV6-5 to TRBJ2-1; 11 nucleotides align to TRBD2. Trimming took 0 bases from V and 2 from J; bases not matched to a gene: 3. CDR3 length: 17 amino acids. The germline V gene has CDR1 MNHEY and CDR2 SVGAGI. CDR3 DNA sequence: TGTGCCAGCAGTTACTCCGCTAGCGGGAGGCCCTACAATGAGCAGTTCTTC. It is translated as CASSYSASGRPYNEQFF.

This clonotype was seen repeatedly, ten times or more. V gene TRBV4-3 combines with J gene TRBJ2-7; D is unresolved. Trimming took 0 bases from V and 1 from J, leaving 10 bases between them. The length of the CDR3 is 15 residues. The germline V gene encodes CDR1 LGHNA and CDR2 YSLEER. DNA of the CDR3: TGCGCCAGCAGCCAAGATAATGGGGAATCCTACGAGCAGTACTTC. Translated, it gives CASSQDNGESYEQYF.

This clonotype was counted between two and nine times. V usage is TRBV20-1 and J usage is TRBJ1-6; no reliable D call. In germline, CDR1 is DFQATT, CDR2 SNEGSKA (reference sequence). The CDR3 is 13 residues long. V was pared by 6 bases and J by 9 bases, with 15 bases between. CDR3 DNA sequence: TGCAGTGCCCAAATAGGGCGGGGTTCACCCCTCCACTTT. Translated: CSAQIGRGSPLHF.